These 21 T cell receptor beta chains share one sample of origin, sequenced in a study of T-cell memory formation after mild COVID-19. TCRdb reprocessed the 5' RACE reads with MiXCR, giving one entry per CDR3 protein. The sample holds around 320,000 distinct CDR3 sequences, under 30% seen once. The specimen was PBMCs or a T cell subset sorted from them (not recorded which). The origin of the receptors is an adult woman who had mild COVID-19 (a few samples of this study predate the infection). Cell type and time point are not known.

This clonotype has a handful of counts. The chain is built from TRBV5-1 and TRBJ2-2, with D perhaps TRBD2 (5 bases). The CDR3 totals 13 residues. Between the trimmed V and J ends, which lost 2 bases and 5 bases, there was a span of 7 bases. CDR1 SGHRS and CDR2 YFSETQ come from the germline V gene. DNA for the CDR3: TGCGCCAGCAGCTTTAGGGAGACCGGGGAGCTGTTTTTT. Its protein is CASSFRETGELFF.

In this sample, this clonotype turned up a few times. The V call is TRBV6-1, the J call TRBJ2-3; a weak D match, TRBD2 (7 bases). Germline CDR1 reads MNHNS; CDR2 reads SASEGT. The CDR3 runs 17 residues. The V end was cut by 6 bases, the J end by 1 base, with 20 bases between. The CDR3 sequence is CASRWRGGGEGTDTQYF. The CDR3 region has the DNA TGTGCCAGCAGGTGGAGGGGGGGCGGAGAGGGCACAGATACGCAGTATTTT.

V is TRBV6-5 and J is TRBJ2-7, with 10 positions matching TRBD1. Germline-derived CDR1 and CDR2 are MNHEY and SVGAGI. The CDR3 consists of 15 residues. The V and J ends lost 6 bases and 3 bases, in that order; junction bases with no gene match: 8. In DNA form, the CDR3 reads TGTGCCAGCAGACCTGACAGGGGGCTTTACTACGAGCAGTACTTC. Encoded protein: CASRPDRGLYYEQYF.

This clonotype appeared a few times. The V gene is TRBV12-3 or TRBV12-4, the J gene TRBJ2-3; D is unresolved. Trimming removed 5 bases at V and 2 bases at J, with 14 bases between. The CDR3 runs to 15 residues. CDR3 in DNA: TGTGCCAGCAGTCGTACTACCGGAACCACAGATACGCAGTATTTT. Protein: CASSRTTGTTDTQYF.

This clonotype was counted only a few times. The chain uses TRBV20-1 and TRBJ2-7, with D perhaps TRBD1 or TRBD2 (5 bases each). Per the germline V gene, CDR1 is DFQATT and CDR2 is SNEGSKA (reference sequence). This CDR3 region has 14 residues. The V end was cut by 6 bases, the J end by 0 bases, with 15 bases between. CDR3: CSARRDPASYEQYF. The DNA for the CDR3 is TGCAGTGCACGCCGGGACCCAGCCTCCTACGAGCAGTACTTC.

V and J are TRBV30 and TRBJ2-3; TRBD2 agrees at 11 bases. V was pared by 4 bases and J by 5 bases, with 11 bases of the junction left unmatched. CDR3 length: 16 amino acids. CDR1 and CDR2 from the germline V gene are GTSNPN and SVGIG (reference sequence). This chain's CDR3 is CAWNSGGAGLRDTQYF. In DNA form, the CDR3 reads TGTGCCTGGAATAGCGGGGGGGCAGGTTTAAGAGATACGCAGTATTTT.

The chain employs TRBV6-1 and TRBJ2-4, with a tentative D call TRBD1 (5 bases). Germline V lookup: CDR1 MNHNS, CDR2 SASEGT. V was shortened by 7 bases and J by 3 bases, with 16 bases between the two germline ends. The CDR3 extends over 15 amino acids. CDR3 DNA: TGTGCCAGCACCTCAAGGGGCCCATACAAAAACATTCAGTACTTC. Translating it yields CASTSRGPYKNIQYF.

This clonotype was found a few times. The chain carries TRBV12-3 or TRBV12-4 and TRBJ2-5, with D unclear. V dropped 3 bases and J dropped 4 bases, with 12 bases sitting between them. The CDR3 sequence is 14 residues long. CDR3 protein: CASSLVGSSETQYF. In DNA, the CDR3 is TGTGCCAGCAGTTTGGTAGGGTCGTCAGAGACCCAGTACTTC.

This clonotype was counted many times. The V call is TRBV10-3, the J call TRBJ2-1; D ambiguous. V was pared by 8 bases and J by 5 bases, with 10 bases between. Germline V gene sequence: CDR1 ENHRY, CDR2 SYGVKD. The CDR3 spans 12 residues. In DNA form, the CDR3 reads TGTGCCATCGGTATGGCTAACAATGAGCAGTTCTTC. Protein product: CAIGMANNEQFF.

This clonotype has only a few counts. The chain combines TRBV7-2 with TRBJ2-7; 10 bases are shared with TRBD1. The CDR3 consists of 14 residues. The trim removed 5 bases at V and 3 bases at J, leaving 4 bases unmatched. CDR1 SGHTA and CDR2 FQGNSA come from the germline V gene. CDR3 bases: TGTGCCAGCAGCCCGGGACAGGGGTTCTACGAGCAGTACTTC. Encoded protein: CASSPGQGFYEQYF.

The chain couples TRBV27 to TRBJ2-7; D remains unclear. CDR1 MNHEY and CDR2 SMNVEV come from the germline V gene (reference sequence). The CDR3 has 13 amino acids. The V end was cut by 3 bases, the J end by 3 bases, with 9 bases between. In DNA form, the CDR3 reads TGTGCCAGCAGTTTCGGACGGCGCTACGAGCAGTACTTC. Translated: CASSFGRRYEQYF.

The rearrangement uses TRBV29-1 and TRBJ2-1; TRBD1 matches at 7 bases. V gave up 7 bases and J gave up 0 bases; unmatched junction bases: 12. CDR3 length equals 16 residues. Germline CDR1 and CDR2: SQVTM and ANQGSEA. CDR3: CSGRTGSPSSYNEQFF. DNA of the CDR3: TGCAGCGGCCGGACAGGTTCGCCCAGCTCCTACAATGAGCAGTTCTTC.

The chain carries TRBV5-1 and TRBJ2-3, with 8 bases that match TRBD1. CDR3 length: 13 residues. Per germline, CDR1 SGHRS and CDR2 YFSETQ. The junction had 1 base not matched to a gene; V was cut back by 2 bases and J by 5 bases. The CDR3 here is CASSFTGGDTQYF. The DNA for the CDR3 is TGCGCCAGCAGCTTCACAGGGGGAGATACGCAGTATTTT.

The chain joins TRBV18 to TRBJ2-5, with 10 bases matching TRBD1. The CDR3 loop spans 15 amino acids. With 3 bases clipped from V and 5 bases from J, the junction kept 6 bases outside the gene matches. The germline gives CDR1 KGHSH, CDR2 LQKENI. The CDR3 here is CASSPSGDRGETQYF. The CDR3 coding sequence is TGTGCCAGCTCACCGTCGGGGGACAGGGGTGAGACCCAGTACTTC.

The chain carries TRBV15 and TRBJ2-3; TRBD1 aligns across 7 bases. CDR3 length equals 16 residues. Germline V gene lookup returns CDR1 LNHNV and CDR2 YYDKDF (reference sequence). V lost 0 bases to trimming and J lost 4 bases; unmatched junction nucleotides: 7. This CDR3 is CATSRDQGVRPDTQYF. The DNA for the CDR3 is TGTGCCACCAGCAGAGATCAGGGGGTTCGGCCAGATACGCAGTATTTT.

This clonotype appeared a few times. The chain uses TRBV12-3 or TRBV12-4 and TRBJ2-5, with TRBD1 matching over 11 bases. This CDR3 has 14 amino acids. With V trimmed by 8 bases and J by 4 bases, 6 bases remained unmatched. The CDR3 DNA is TGTGCCAGCGAGGACAGGGGGCGAGGAGAGACCCAGTACTTC. Its protein product is CASEDRGRGETQYF.

The rearrangement joins TRBV7-6 to TRBJ2-2; D ambiguous. Trimming stripped 3 bases from V and 6 bases from J, with 8 bases between. Per germline, CDR1 SGHVS and CDR2 FNYEAQ. The CDR3 length is 13 residues. CDR3 protein: CASSFGEAGELFF. CDR3 bases: TGTGCCAGCAGCTTTGGGGAAGCCGGGGAGCTGTTTTTT.

This clonotype was observed a handful of times. V usage is TRBV20-1 and J usage is TRBJ2-2, with no clear D. V was clipped by 3 bases and J by 1 base, with 12 bases between them. Germline CDR1 is DFQATT and CDR2 is SNEGSKA (reference sequence). The CDR3 has 15 residues. CDR3 in DNA: TGCAGTGCTAGTAACCCCTCTAGGAACACCGGGGAGCTGTTTTTT. Its translation: CSASNPSRNTGELFF.

The genes are TRBV24-1 and TRBJ1-1; D not resolved. The CDR3 has 13 amino acids. Germline V gene data show CDR1 as KGHDR and CDR2 as SFDVKD. The V end was cut by 4 bases, the J end by 2 bases, with 7 bases between. The CDR3 spells CATSEDGNTEAFF. The CDR3 coding sequence is TGTGCCACCAGTGAAGACGGAAACACTGAAGCTTTCTTT.

This clonotype has just a few counts. The rearrangement joins TRBV15 to TRBJ2-3; D is undetermined. CDR3 length: 12 residues. V lost 2 bases, J lost 4 bases, and 4 bases lay in between. CDR1 and CDR2 (germline): LNHNV, YYDKDF (reference sequence). The CDR3 DNA follows: TGTGCCACCAGCAGATCGGCAGATACGCAGTATTTT. It codes for CATSRSADTQYF.

The rearrangement links TRBV3-1 to TRBJ1-2; D unclear. Looked up from germline, CDR1 is LGHDT and CDR2 is YNNKEL (reference sequence). This CDR3 region has 13 residues. V lost 0 bases, J lost 8 bases, and 10 bases lay in between. This CDR3 is CASSQEDIGGYTF. CDR3 nucleotide sequence: TGTGCCAGCAGCCAAGAAGATATTGGGGGCTACACCTTC.